This record covers a single T cell receptor beta chain. This clonotype has just a few counts. Its antigen remains unidentified. One base away there is no much larger clone; base qualities are not given. A distance of 7 bases separates the germline ends of V and J, which lose 0 bases and 8 bases respectively. The CDR1 and CDR2 encoded by the germline V gene are SNHLY and FYNNEI. Including cysteine and phenylalanine, the CDR3 has 12 amino acids. Kept here is only the CDR3 DNA, which spans 36 bases and is read in frame from base 1. This sample is part of a study (dated by TCRdb to about 2016). Library creation used RT-PCR. The sequencer was an Illumina MiSeq. TCRdb applied fastp at Q25 and MiXCR to the public reads, then kept only in-frame beta chains. Identical CDR3 protein sequences are pooled into one entry, listed with their most common genes and DNA. This sample comprises hundreds of thousands of distinct CDR3 sequences, 13% to 15% of them detected only once. 3% to 4.5% of the sample comes from the top ten.

The receptor comes from a female donor in good health, serving as a healthy control. The chain is assembled from TRBV2 and TRBJ1-1, and TRBD1 may be the D gene, going by 5 matching bases. The sequenced sample consisted of memory CD4+ T cells from blood. The CDR3 in this case is CASSEARDEAFF. The nucleotide sequence reads as follows: TGTGCCAGCAGTGAAGCCAGGGACGAAGCTTTCTTT.